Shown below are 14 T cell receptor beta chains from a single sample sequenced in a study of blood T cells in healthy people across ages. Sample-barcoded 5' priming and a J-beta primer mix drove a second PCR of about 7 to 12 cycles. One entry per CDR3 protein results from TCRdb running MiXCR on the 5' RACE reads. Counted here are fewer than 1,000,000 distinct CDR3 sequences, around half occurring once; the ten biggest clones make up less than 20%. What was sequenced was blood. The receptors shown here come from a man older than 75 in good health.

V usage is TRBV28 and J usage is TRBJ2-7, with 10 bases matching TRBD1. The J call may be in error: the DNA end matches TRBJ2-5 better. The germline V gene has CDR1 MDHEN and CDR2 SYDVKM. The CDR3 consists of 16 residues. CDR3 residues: CASSGTGEVRRETQYF. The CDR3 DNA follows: TGTGCCAGCAGTGGGACAGGGGAAGTCAGGCGAGAGACCCAGTACTTC.

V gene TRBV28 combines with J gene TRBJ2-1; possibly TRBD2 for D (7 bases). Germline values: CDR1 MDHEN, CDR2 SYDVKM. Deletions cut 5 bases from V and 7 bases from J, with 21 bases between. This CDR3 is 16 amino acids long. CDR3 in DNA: TGTGCCAGCAGTCCCCCTTTGGGGGGGCTGCTGAATGAGCAGTTCTTC. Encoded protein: CASSPPLGGLLNEQFF.

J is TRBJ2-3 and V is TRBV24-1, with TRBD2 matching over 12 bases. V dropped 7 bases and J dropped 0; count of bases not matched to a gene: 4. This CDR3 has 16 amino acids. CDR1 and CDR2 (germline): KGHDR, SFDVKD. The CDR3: CATRAGTSGSTDTQYF. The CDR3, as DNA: TGTGCCACCAGGGCAGGGACTAGCGGGAGCACAGATACGCAGTATTTT.

For the CDR3, the DNA is TGTGCCAGCAGCGGGCCAAAGTCAGAGTATTTT. Its translation: CASSGPKSEYF. The chain is built from TRBV27 and TRBJ2-3; D gene ambiguous. V lost 6 bases to trimming and J lost 13 bases, with 14 bases between them. The CDR3 covers 11 residues. CDR1 and CDR2 from the germline V gene are MNHEY and SMNVEV (reference sequence).

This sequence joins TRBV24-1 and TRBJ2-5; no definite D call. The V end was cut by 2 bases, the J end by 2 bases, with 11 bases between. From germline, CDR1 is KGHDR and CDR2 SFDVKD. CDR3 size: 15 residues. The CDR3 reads CATSDSSTTQETQYF. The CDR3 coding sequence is TGTGCCACCAGTGATTCCTCGACGACTCAAGAGACCCAGTACTTC.

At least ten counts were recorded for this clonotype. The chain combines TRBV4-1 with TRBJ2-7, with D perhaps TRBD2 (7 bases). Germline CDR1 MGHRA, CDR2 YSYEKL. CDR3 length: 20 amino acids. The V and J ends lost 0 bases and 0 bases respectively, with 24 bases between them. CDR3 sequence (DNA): TGCGCCAGCAGCCAAGATTTATGGGGTAGGGGGGGCAGGAGCTCCTACGAGCAGTACTTC. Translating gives CASSQDLWGRGGRSSYEQYF.

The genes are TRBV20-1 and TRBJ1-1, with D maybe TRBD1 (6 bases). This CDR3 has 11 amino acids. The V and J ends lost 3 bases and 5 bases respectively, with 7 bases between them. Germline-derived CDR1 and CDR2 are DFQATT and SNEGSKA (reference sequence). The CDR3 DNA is TGCAGTGCTAGTAGGGGGACTGAAGCTTTCTTT. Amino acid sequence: CSASRGTEAFF.

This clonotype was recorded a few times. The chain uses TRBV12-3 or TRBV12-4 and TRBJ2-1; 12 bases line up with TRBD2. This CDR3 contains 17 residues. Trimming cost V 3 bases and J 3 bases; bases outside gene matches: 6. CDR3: CASSFIGTSGFYNEQFF. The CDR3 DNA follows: TGTGCCAGCAGTTTCATCGGGACTAGCGGGTTCTACAATGAGCAGTTCTTC.

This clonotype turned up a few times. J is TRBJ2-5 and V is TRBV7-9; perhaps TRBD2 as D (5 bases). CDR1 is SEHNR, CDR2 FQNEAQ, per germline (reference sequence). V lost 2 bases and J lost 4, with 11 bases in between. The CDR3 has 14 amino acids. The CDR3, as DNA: TGTGCCAGCAGCTTAATCCCTGGGAGAGAGACCCAGTACTTC. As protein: CASSLIPGRETQYF.

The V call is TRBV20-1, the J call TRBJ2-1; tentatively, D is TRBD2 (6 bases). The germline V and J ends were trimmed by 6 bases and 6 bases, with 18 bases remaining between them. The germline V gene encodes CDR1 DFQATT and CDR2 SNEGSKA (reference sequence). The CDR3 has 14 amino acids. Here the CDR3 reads CSARGTGVVNEQFF. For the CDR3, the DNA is TGCAGTGCCCGGGGGACCGGGGTTGTCAATGAGCAGTTCTTC.

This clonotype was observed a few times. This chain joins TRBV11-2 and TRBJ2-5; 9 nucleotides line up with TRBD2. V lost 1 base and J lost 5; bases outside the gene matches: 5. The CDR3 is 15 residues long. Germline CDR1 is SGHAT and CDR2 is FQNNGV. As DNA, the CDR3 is TGTGCCAGCAGCTTAGTAGCGGGAGTCAGGGAGACCCAGTACTTC. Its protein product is CASSLVAGVRETQYF.

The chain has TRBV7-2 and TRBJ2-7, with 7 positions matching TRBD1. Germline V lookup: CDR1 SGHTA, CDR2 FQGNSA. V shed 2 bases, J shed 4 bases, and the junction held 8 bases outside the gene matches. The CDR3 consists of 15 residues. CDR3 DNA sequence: TGTGCCAGCAGCTTAATTGAGGGGGCGGTTTACGAGCAGTACTTC. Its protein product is CASSLIEGAVYEQYF.

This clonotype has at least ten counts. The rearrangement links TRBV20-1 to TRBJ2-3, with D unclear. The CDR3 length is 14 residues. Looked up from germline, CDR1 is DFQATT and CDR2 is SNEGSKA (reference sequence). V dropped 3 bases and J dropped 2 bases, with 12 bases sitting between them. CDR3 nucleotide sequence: TGCAGTGCTAGTATAGCCCCCGTCACAGATACGCAGTATTTT. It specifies CSASIAPVTDTQYF.

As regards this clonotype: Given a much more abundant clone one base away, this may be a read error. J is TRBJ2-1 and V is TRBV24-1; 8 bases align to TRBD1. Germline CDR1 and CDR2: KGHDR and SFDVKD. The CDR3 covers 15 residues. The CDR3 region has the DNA TGTGCCACCAGTGACCCGGGACAGGATTACAATGAGCGGTTCTTC. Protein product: CATSDPGQDYNERFF.